A single sample gave rise to the 25 T cell receptor gamma chains below, sequenced in a study of γδ T cells in repeated Plasmodium falciparum infection. TCRdb used CATT to re-call clones from the multiplex PCR reads. The table includes 28,000 or so gamma-chain clones, approximately 1.5% detected once. Gammadelta T cells were flow-sorted from PBMC into Vgamma9/Vdelta2+ and Vdelta2-negative populations for bulk analysis. Sequencing input: gamma-delta T cells from blood. These receptors all stem from a pool of human donors (malaria-infected and uninfected, not separated).

This clone was recorded at least ten times. This DNA translates differently at residue 2 from the TCRdb protein, which is that of a much larger clone; a read error is likely, and the protein shown is the DNA's own translation. The V call is TRGV9, the J call TRGJ1 or TRGJ2. No J segment appears in TCRdb, so it was assigned here by matching the sequence to germline. This CDR3 is 14 amino acids long. Germline CDR1 and CDR2: GITISATS and ISYDGTV (reference sequence). The CDR3 region is CTLWESCLYYKKLF. CDR3 DNA sequence: TGTACCTTGTGGGAGTCCTGCCTTTATTATAAGAAACTCTTT.

Regarding this clone: This DNA translates differently at residue 4 from the TCRdb protein, which is that of a much larger clone; a read error is likely, and the protein shown is the DNA's own translation. The CDR3 region has the DNA TGTGCCTTGCGGGAGGCTGCGACGGGAGAGTTGGGCAAAAAAATCAAGGTATTT. This codes for CALREAATGELGKKIKVF. The chain carries TRGV9 and TRGJP. The J gene, not given by TCRdb, was assigned here from a germline match of the nucleotide sequence. CDR3 length: 18 amino acids. Germline V gene lookup returns CDR1 GITISATS and CDR2 ISYDGTV (reference sequence).

As regards this clone: TCRdb pairs this DNA with a much larger clone's protein that differs at residue 3, likely a read error; the protein shown was translated from the DNA. The chain combines TRGV9 with TRGJ1 or TRGJ2. No J gene is reported in TCRdb; it was inferred here by comparing the DNA with germline. The CDR3 contains 11 residues. Germline CDR1 GITISATS, CDR2 ISYDGTV (reference sequence). CDR3 bases: TGTGCCTCGTGGGAGCCCATAAAGAAACTCTTT. Protein sequence: CASWEPIKKLF.

This clone was seen a few times. The protein that TCRdb holds for this DNA derives from a much larger clone and differs from the translated DNA at residue 3, which likely indicates a read error; the protein shown here is translated from the DNA. V gene TRGV5 combines with J gene TRGJ1 or TRGJ2. CDR3 length: 14 residues. Germline V gives CDR1 VINAFY, CDR2 YDVSNSKD. CDR3 protein: CAPWDFRDYYKKLF. CDR3 DNA sequence: TGTGCCCCCTGGGACTTCCGAGATTATTATAAGAAACTCTTT.

This clone came up many times. Since a far larger clone is one base different, this is likely a read error. The same CDR3 also results from other DNA sequences found in this sample. The gene calls are TRGV9 and TRGJ1 or TRGJ2. Here the J gene was assigned by germline matching of the DNA, as TCRdb has none. The CDR3 length is 14 residues. Germline V gene data show CDR1 as GITISATS and CDR2 as ISYDGTV (reference sequence). The CDR3 is CALWEARKNYKKLF. DNA of the CDR3: TGTGCCCTGTGGGAGGCGCGGAAGAATTATAAGAAACTCTTT.

The sample holds many counts of this clone. TCRdb attributes to this sequence the protein of a much larger clone, which differs from the DNA translation at residue 7; a read error is likely, and the protein displayed is translated from the DNA. This chain uses TRGV9 with TRGJP. TCRdb carries no J gene annotation; the J gene was assigned here by matching the DNA with germline. Germline-derived CDR1 and CDR2 are GITISATS and ISYDGTV (reference sequence). V lost 2 bases and J lost 12; bases outside the gene matches: 10. The CDR3 is 16 amino acids. CDR3 sequence reads: CALWEAVRKGKKIKVF. In DNA form, the CDR3 reads TGTGCCTTGTGGGAGGCCGTGAGAAAGGGCAAAAAAATCAAGGTATTT.

A note on this clone: TCRdb's protein for this DNA is that of a much larger clone and differs from the translation at residue 10, likely a read error; the protein shown is the DNA translation. The V gene reported is TRGV2; the J gene is uncalled. From germline, CDR1 is EGSNGY and CDR2 YDSYNSKV. The CDR3 is 12 residues long. DNA of the CDR3: TGTGCCACCTGGGACGGGCATAGTAAGGAACTCTTT. Protein sequence: CATWDGHSKELF.

This clone was found a few times. A far larger clone is just one base off, so this is likely a read error. In the same sample, other DNA sequences code for this CDR3. The chain combines TRGV9 with TRGJ1 or TRGJ2. The J gene, not given by TCRdb, was assigned here from a germline match of the nucleotide sequence. Looked up from germline, CDR1 is GITISATS and CDR2 is ISYDGTV (reference sequence). The V segment lost 5 bases and the J segment 3 bases; nucleotides outside the gene matches: 7. This CDR3 comprises 13 residues. The CDR3 is CALWARLYYKKLF. CDR3 nucleotide sequence: TGTGCCTTGTGGGCCCGGCTTTATTATAAGAAACTCTTT.

This clone was counted many times. At the DNA level, this CDR3 is encoded by other sequences in the same sample as well. The chain is built from TRGV2 and TRGJP2. CDR1 and CDR2 from the germline V gene are EGSNGY and YDSYNSKV. This CDR3 has 15 amino acids. J was trimmed by 5 bases and V by 0 bases; bases with no gene match: 6. CDR3 amino acids: CATWDGPESDWIKTF. The CDR3 region has the DNA TGTGCCACCTGGGACGGGCCGGAGAGTGATTGGATCAAGACGTTT.

At least ten counts were recorded for this clone. V and J are TRGV2 and TRGJ1 or TRGJ2. CDR1 and CDR2 (germline): EGSNGY, YDSYNSKV. Trimming removed 3 bases from V and 6 bases from J; junction bases left unmatched: 5. The CDR3 extends over 12 amino acids. The CDR3 is CATWDSGYKKLF. DNA for the CDR3: TGTGCCACCTGGGACTCAGGTTATAAGAAACTCTTT.

Many counts were recorded for this clone. Other DNA sequences from this sample encode an identical CDR3 as well. This chain joins TRGV4 and TRGJP2. CDR3 length: 15 amino acids. Germline CDR1 reads EGSTGY; CDR2 reads YDSYTSSV. With V trimmed by 0 bases and J by 2 bases, 3 bases remained unmatched. The CDR3 sequence is CATWDGLSSDWIKTF. As DNA, the CDR3 is TGTGCCACCTGGGATGGGCTGAGTAGTGATTGGATCAAGACGTTT.

This clone was seen a few times. A read error likely explains this, since a far larger clone differs by one base. The sample holds other DNA sequences that translate to the same CDR3. This sequence joins TRGV8 and TRGJ1 or TRGJ2. The J gene, not given by TCRdb, was assigned here from a germline match of the nucleotide sequence. Germline loops: CDR1 VENAVY, CDR2 YDSYNSRV. V lost 12 bases to trimming and J lost 4 bases; unmatched junction nucleotides: 15. This CDR3 region has 13 residues. This CDR3 is CAPAPLKYYKKLF. CDR3 DNA sequence: TGTGCCCCAGCCCCACTGAAATATTATAAGAAACTCTTT.

This clone was detected a few times. TCRdb's listed protein matches a much larger clone and diverges from this DNA's translation at residue 3, likely through a read error; the protein shown comes from the DNA. The chain couples TRGV5 to TRGJ1 or TRGJ2. Here the J gene came from matching the DNA to germline, since TCRdb omits it. The length of the CDR3 is 13 residues. CDR1 VINAFY and CDR2 YDVSNSKD come from the germline V gene. The CDR3 coding sequence is TGTGCCGCCTGGGGGCGTGAGGTGTATAAGAAACTCTTT. Translated, it gives CAAWGREVYKKLF.

This clone has at least ten counts. TCRdb lists the protein of a much larger clone for this DNA, which differs at residue 8, so this is likely a read error; the protein given here is translated from the DNA itself. V is TRGV2 and J is TRGJ1 or TRGJ2. Because TCRdb records no J gene, it was assigned here through a match of the DNA to germline. V lost 0 bases, J lost 11 bases, and 13 bases stayed unmatched. The CDR3 is made up of 14 amino acids. Germline CDR1 is EGSNGY and CDR2 is YDSYNSKV. Here the CDR3 reads CATWDGPRHREKLF. The CDR3 DNA follows: TGTGCCACCTGGGACGGGCCTCGACATCGGGAGAAACTCTTT.

Only a few counts were recorded for this clone. The protein TCRdb gives is from a much larger clone and does not agree with this DNA's translation at residue 15, likely a read error; the protein shown here comes from the DNA. V is TRGV9 and J is TRGJP. The CDR3 totals 17 residues. Germline V CDR1 and CDR2: GITISATS, ISYDGTV (reference sequence). CDR3 sequence: CALWGISQELGKKIRVF. Here the CDR3 DNA reads TGTGCCTTGTGGGGTATTTCCCAAGAGTTGGGCAAAAAAATCAGGGTATTT.

This clone was seen a handful of times. TCRdb records a much larger clone's protein for this DNA, with a difference at residue 7 that likely arises from a read error; the protein given is the translation of the DNA. The chain has TRGV3 and TRGJ1 or TRGJ2. As TCRdb names no J gene, one was assigned here on the basis of a DNA match to germline. Germline trimming cut 1 base from V and 8 bases from J; bases unmatched to any gene: 5. The CDR3 runs to 12 residues. The germline CDR1 and CDR2 sequences are VTNTFY and YDVSTARD (reference sequence). CDR3 bases: TGTGCCACCTGGGACAGCACTAATAAGAAACTCTTT. This encodes CATWDSTNKKLF.

This clone was recorded a few times. The protein held in TCRdb is that of a much larger clone and does not match this DNA's translation at residue 4, likely because of a read error; the protein shown is translated from the DNA. The chain recombines TRGV9 with TRGJ1 or TRGJ2. Assignment of the J gene here rests on matching the DNA to germline, because TCRdb gives none. The CDR3 is 13 residues long. CDR1 GITISATS and CDR2 ISYDGTV come from the germline V gene (reference sequence). The CDR3 coding sequence is TGTGCCTTGGGGGAGGACAGTTATTATAAGAAACTCTTT. Its protein is CALGEDSYYKKLF.

This clone occurred a few times. At one boundary the junction diverges from the germline segment, which might be a read error. At the DNA level, this CDR3 is encoded by other sequences in the same sample as well. The chain links TRGV8 to TRGJ1 or TRGJ2. Germline CDR1 and CDR2: VENAVY and YDSYNSRV. The CDR3 runs to 13 residues. The CDR3: CATWDSDYYKKLF. In DNA, the CDR3 is TGCGCCACCTGGGATAGCGACTACTATAAGAAACTCTTT.

About this clone: A read error is likely here: a far larger clone is one base away. Other DNA sequences of this sample code for an identical CDR3. The DNA for the CDR3 is TGTGCCACCTGGGAAATTTTATATTATAAGAAACTTTTT. Its translation: CATWEILYYKKLF. The J gene went uncalled, whereas the V gene is TRGV3. Germline CDR1 VTNTFY, CDR2 YDVSTARD (reference sequence). This CDR3 region has 13 residues.

This clone has only a few counts. This sequence is one base from a far larger clone and is likely a read error. This chain links TRGV2 with TRGJ1 or TRGJ2. TCRdb offers no J gene call, so here the DNA was matched to germline to obtain one. The CDR3 sequence is 14 residues long. CDR1 EGSNGY and CDR2 YDSYNSKV come from the germline V gene. For the CDR3, the DNA is TGTGCCACCTGGGACGGCAGCGGGTATTACAAGAAACTCTTT. Amino acids: CATWDGSGYYKKLF.

This clone was detected many times. Only one base separates this from a far larger clonotype, so it likely reflects a read error. In the same sample, other DNA sequences code for this CDR3. The V gene is TRGV4, the J gene TRGJP1. This CDR3 has 13 amino acids. Germline V lookup: CDR1 EGSTGY, CDR2 YDSYTSSV. The CDR3 sequence is CATWGHIGWFKIF. Written as DNA, the CDR3 is TGCGCCACCTGGGGTCATATTGGTTGGTTCAAGATATTT.

This clone was detected only a few times. TCRdb attributes to this sequence the protein of a much larger clone, which differs from the DNA translation at residue 8; a read error is likely, and the protein displayed is translated from the DNA. The rearrangement links TRGV9 to TRGJ1 or TRGJ2. In the absence of a J gene in TCRdb, the DNA was matched to germline to assign it here. J was trimmed by 6 bases and V by 3 bases; bases with no gene match: 8. This CDR3 has 13 residues. Germline V CDR1 and CDR2: GITISATS, ISYDGTV (reference sequence). The CDR3 nucleotides are TGTGCCTTGTGGGAGTTCCATTGTTATAAGAAACTCTTT. Encoded protein: CALWEFHCYKKLF.

This clone was observed many times. The protein TCRdb lists belongs to a much larger clone and differs from this DNA's translation at residue 8, which points to a read error; the protein shown is made from the DNA. V and J are TRGV4 and TRGJ1 or TRGJ2. No J gene is reported in TCRdb; it was inferred here by comparing the DNA with germline. J gave up 0 bases and V 0 bases, and 5 bases lay outside the gene matches. Per the germline V gene, CDR1 is EGSTGY and CDR2 is YDSYTSSV. This CDR3 contains 15 residues. The CDR3 coding sequence is TGTGCCACCTGGGATGGGCCTCCGAATTATTATAAGAAACTCTTT. Protein product: CATWDGPPNYYKKLF.

The sample holds a few counts of this clone. This is likely an artifact of a read error, given a far larger clone one base away. Other DNA sequences within the sample encode an identical CDR3. This chain joins TRGV8 and TRGJ1 or TRGJ2. No J gene was available from TCRdb, and it was assigned here by a germline match of the DNA. The CDR3 runs to 13 residues. Looked up from germline, CDR1 is VENAVY and CDR2 is YDSYNSRV. CDR3 in amino acids: CAPAPLKYYKKLF. The CDR3, as DNA: TGTGCCCCAGCCCCACTAAAATATTACAAGAAACTCTTT.

In its sample, this clone was seen many times. This DNA translates differently at residue 8 from the TCRdb protein, which is that of a much larger clone; a read error is likely, and the protein shown is the DNA's own translation. The chain links TRGV9 to TRGJ1 or TRGJ2. Looked up from germline, CDR1 is GITISATS and CDR2 is ISYDGTV (reference sequence). The V and J ends lost 3 bases and 3 bases, in that order; junction bases with no gene match: 14. This CDR3 comprises 16 residues. The CDR3 DNA reads as TGTGCCTTGTGGGAGCCGCGGGCCAGGGCTTATTATAAGAAACTCTTT. Encoded protein: CALWEPRARAYYKKLF.